The 3 T cell receptor beta chains below were found in one sample sequenced in a study of blood T cell repertoires in COVID-19. TCRdb's copy holds only in-frame clones and misses some; the assay was immunoSEQ multiplex PCR. The sample includes under 130,000 clones, 81% seen only once; the top ten take approximately 40%. The sequenced material came from peripheral blood. The receptors were sampled from a man aged 80 or over with acute or convalescent COVID-19.

This clone was counted a few times. J is TRBJ1-2 and V is TRBV9; no reliable D call. The CDR3 sequence is 12 residues long. Trimming left V 0 bases short and J 4 bases short, with 4 bases between. Germline CDR1 is SGDLS and CDR2 is YYNGEE. The CDR3 DNA sequence: TGTGCCAGCAGCGTAGCCAGCTATGGCTACACCTTC. Protein sequence: CASSVASYGYTF. Supplemented by reference TRBV9 and TRBJ1-2, the full variable domain reads DSGVTQTPKHLITATGQRVTLRCSPRSGDLSVYWYQQSLDQGLQFLIQYYNGEERAKGNILERFSAQQFPDLHSELNLSSLELGDSALYFCASSVASYGYTFGSGTRLTVV.

The J gene is TRBJ1-2, the V gene TRBV28; D is unclear. This CDR3 is built from 12 residues. V was clipped by 5 bases and J by 7 bases, with 11 bases between them. Germline loops: CDR1 MDHEN, CDR2 SYDVKM. DNA of the CDR3: TGTGCCAGCAGTGCCGGGATGGTTGGCTACACCTTC. Its translation is CASSAGMVGYTF.

This chain's CDR3 is CASSQGGTTVRTANTEAFF. CDR3 DNA: TGTGCCAGCAGCCAAGGGGGTACGACTGTCCGGACAGCGAACACTGAAGCTTTCTTT. The chain has TRBV3-1 (or the pseudogene TRBV3-2) and TRBJ1-1, with D tentatively TRBD1 (6 bases). The germline gives CDR1 LGHDT, CDR2 YNNKEL (reference sequence). The CDR3 totals 19 residues. Trimming took off 1 base at V and 1 base at J, with 22 bases between the two ends.